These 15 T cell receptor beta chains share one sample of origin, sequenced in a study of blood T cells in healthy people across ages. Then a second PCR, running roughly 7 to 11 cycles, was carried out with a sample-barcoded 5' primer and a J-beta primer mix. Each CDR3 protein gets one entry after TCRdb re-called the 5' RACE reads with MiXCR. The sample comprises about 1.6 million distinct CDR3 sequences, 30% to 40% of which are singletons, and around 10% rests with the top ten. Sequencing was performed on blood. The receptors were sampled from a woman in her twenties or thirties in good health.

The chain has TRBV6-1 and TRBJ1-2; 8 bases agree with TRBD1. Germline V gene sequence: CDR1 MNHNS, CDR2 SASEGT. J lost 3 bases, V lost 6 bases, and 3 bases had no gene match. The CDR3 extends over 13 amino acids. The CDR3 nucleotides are TGTGCCAGCAGAGCGACAGGGGACTATGGCTACACCTTC. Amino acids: CASRATGDYGYTF.

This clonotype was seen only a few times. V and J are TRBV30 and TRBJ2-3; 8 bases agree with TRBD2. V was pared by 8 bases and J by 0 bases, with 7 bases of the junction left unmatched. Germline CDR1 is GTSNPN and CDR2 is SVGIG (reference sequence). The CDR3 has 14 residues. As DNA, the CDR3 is TGTGCCGGTACGGGGGGGATAAGCACAGATACGCAGTATTTT. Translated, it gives CAGTGGISTDTQYF.

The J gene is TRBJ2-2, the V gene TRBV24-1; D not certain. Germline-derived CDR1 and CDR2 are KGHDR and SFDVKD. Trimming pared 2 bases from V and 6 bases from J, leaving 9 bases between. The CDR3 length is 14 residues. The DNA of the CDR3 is TGTGCCACCAGTGATTCCCCGCTAGCCGGGGAGCTGTTTTTT. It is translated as CATSDSPLAGELFF.

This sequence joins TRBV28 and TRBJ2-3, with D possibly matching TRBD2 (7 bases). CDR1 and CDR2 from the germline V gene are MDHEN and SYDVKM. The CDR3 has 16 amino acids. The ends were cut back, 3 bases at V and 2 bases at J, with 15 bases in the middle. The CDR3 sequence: CASSFARGADTDTQYF. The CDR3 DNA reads TGTGCCAGCAGTTTCGCCCGGGGGGCAGACACAGATACGCAGTATTTT.

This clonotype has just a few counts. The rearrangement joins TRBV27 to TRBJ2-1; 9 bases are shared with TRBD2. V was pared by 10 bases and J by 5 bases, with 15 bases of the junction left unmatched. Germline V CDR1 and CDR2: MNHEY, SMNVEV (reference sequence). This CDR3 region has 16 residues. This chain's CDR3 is CATKTHRASGDNEQFF. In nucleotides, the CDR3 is TGTGCCACCAAAACCCACCGGGCTAGCGGGGACAATGAGCAGTTCTTC.

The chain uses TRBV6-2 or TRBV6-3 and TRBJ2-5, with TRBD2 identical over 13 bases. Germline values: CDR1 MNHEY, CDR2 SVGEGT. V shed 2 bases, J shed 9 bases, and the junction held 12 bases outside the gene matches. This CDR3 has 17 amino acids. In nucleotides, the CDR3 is TGTGCCAGCAGTTACAAAACCGGACTAGCGGGGGCGCAGGCCCAGTACTTC. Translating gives CASSYKTGLAGAQAQYF.

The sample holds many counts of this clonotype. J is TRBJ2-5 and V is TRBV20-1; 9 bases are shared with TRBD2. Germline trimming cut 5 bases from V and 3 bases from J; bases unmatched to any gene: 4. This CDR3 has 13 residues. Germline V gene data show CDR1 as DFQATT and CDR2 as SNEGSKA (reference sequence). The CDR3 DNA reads TGCAGTGCTTCTAGCGGGGTTAAAGAGACCCAGTACTTC. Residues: CSASSGVKETQYF.

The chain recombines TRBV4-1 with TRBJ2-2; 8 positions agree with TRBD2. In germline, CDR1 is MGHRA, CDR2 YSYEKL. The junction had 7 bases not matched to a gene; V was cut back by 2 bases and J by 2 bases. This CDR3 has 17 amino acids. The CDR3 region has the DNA TGCGCCAGCAGCCAAAGCCCGGGACTAGTCAACACCGGGGAGCTGTTTTTT. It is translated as CASSQSPGLVNTGELFF.

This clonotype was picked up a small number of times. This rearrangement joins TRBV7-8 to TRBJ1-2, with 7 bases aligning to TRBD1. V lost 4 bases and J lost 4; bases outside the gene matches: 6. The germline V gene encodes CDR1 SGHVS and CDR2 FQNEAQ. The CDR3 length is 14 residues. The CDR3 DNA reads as TGTGCCAGCAGCTCTAGGACAGGTGCCTATGGCTACACCTTC. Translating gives CASSSRTGAYGYTF.

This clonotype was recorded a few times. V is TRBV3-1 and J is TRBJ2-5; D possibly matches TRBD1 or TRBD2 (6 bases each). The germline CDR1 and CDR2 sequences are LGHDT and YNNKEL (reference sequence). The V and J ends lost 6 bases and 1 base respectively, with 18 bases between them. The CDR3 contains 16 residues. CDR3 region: CASSSPPTGAQETQYF. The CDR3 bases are TGTGCCAGCAGTTCCCCACCGACGGGGGCCCAAGAGACCCAGTACTTC.

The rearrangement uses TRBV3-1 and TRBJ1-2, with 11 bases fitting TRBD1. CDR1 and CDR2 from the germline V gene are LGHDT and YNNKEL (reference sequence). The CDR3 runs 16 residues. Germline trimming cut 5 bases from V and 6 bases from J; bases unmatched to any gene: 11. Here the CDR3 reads CASSLRRDRGKDGYTF. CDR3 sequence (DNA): TGTGCCAGCAGCTTACGAAGGGACAGGGGGAAGGATGGCTACACCTTC.

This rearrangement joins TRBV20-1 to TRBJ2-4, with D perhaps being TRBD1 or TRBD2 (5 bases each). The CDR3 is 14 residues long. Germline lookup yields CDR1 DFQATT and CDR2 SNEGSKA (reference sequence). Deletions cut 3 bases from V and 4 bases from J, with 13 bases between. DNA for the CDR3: TGCAGTGCTAGGGGTGGGGGATCTAAAAACATTCAGTACTTC. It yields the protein CSARGGGSKNIQYF.

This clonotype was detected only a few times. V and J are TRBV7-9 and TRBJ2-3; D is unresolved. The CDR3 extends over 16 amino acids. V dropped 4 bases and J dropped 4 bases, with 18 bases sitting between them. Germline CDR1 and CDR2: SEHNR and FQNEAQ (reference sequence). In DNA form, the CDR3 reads TGTGCCAGCAGCTCGACCGACCGCCCCCGGCCAGATACGCAGTATTTT. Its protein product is CASSSTDRPRPDTQYF.

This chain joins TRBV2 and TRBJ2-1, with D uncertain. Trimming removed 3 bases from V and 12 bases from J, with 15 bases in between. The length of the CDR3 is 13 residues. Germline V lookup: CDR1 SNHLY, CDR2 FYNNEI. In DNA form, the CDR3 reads TGTGCCAGCAGTGATGTTGGCATGGTGTGGCAGTTCTTC. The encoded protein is CASSDVGMVWQFF.

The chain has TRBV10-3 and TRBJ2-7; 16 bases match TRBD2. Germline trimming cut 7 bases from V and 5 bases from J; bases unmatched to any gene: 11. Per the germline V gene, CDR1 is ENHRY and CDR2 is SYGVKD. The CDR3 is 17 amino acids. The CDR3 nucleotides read TGTGCCATCAAAGCCGGGACTAGCGGGAGGGCCAGCCACGAGCAGTACTTC. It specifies CAIKAGTSGRASHEQYF.